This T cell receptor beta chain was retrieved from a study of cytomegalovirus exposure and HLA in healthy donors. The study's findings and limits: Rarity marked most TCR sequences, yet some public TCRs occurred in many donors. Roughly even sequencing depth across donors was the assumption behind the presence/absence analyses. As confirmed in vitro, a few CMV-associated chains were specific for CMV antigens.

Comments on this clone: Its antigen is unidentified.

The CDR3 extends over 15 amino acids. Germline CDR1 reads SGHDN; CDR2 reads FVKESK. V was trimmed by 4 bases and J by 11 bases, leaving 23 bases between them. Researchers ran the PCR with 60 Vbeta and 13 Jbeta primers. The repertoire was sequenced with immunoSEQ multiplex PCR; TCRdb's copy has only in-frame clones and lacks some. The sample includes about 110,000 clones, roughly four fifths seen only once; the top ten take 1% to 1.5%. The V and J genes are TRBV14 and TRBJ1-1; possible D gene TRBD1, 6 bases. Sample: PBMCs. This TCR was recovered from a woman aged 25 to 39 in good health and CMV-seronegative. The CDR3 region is CASSRTGGRAPGAFF. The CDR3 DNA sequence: TGTGCCAGCAGCCGAACTGGGGGCAGGGCCCCGGGGGCTTTCTTT.